Sequencing of this TCR beta chain was carried out in a study of blood T cells in healthy people across ages. Overall study findings and caveats: TCR beta diversity per million T cells fell roughly linearly with age. Higher diversity and more naive CD4+ cells were features of long-lived donors, compared to aged donors.

Primed by a sample-barcoded 5' primer and a J-beta primer mix, a second PCR proceeded for 7 to 11 cycles. A template-switch adaptor that had 12 random nucleotides put a tag on each cDNA molecule. TCRdb reanalysed the 5' RACE reads using MiXCR and keeps one entry per CDR3 protein. Of over 1.5 million distinct CDR3 sequences listed, around 50% are singletons. The germline CDR1 and CDR2 sequences are SGHRS and YFSETQ. This CDR3 is built from 17 residues. Trimming removed 3 bases at V and 0 bases at J, with 18 bases between. Per sample, no less than 5.5 micrograms of total RNA were extracted. On this clonotype: Its antigen remains unknown.

The TCR originated in a woman in her forties in good health. The V gene is TRBV5-1, the J gene TRBJ2-5; tentatively, D is TRBD1 (6 bases). Sequencing was carried out using blood. The DNA for the CDR3 is TGCGCCAGCAGCTCGGCGTCCGGACAGTTGTACCAAGAGACCCAGTACTTC. This gives the protein CASSSASGQLYQETQYF.